This T cell receptor (beta chain) emerged from a study of vaccination effects on CD4 cells after COVID-19. Across the study: Early after vaccination, and again late, three convalescent patients were sampled.

Measured with immunoSEQ multiplex PCR; TCRdb has only the in-frame clones, and not every one. The repertoire holds about 34,000 clones, roughly 80% seen once, with 5.5% to 8.5% in the top ten. Culture lasted roughly eleven days before CD4+ T cell isolation. Confirmation by PCR established that the person had SARS-CoV-2 infection between March and December 2020. It was two doses of either the BNT162b2 or mRNA-1273 vaccine that participants received. A word on this clone: Antigen: not known.

CDR1 is SGHTA and CDR2 is FQGNSA in the germline V gene. The length of the CDR3 is 16 residues. The V segment lost 2 bases and the J segment 3 bases; nucleotides outside the gene matches: 10. The receptor was derived from a human donor who had a prior SARS-CoV-2 infection. This chain uses TRBV7-2 with TRBJ2-7; TRBD2 matches at 7 bases. The sample was CD4+ T cells from PBMCs cultured without peptide, taken after COVID-19 vaccination. The CDR3 nucleotides read TGTGCCAGCAGCTTAAGTGGGGCTAGCGGTCTCTACGAGCAGTACTTC. Its translation: CASSLSGASGLYEQYF.